Sequencing of this TCR beta chain was carried out in a study of blood T cell repertoires in COVID-19. Across the study: Samples representing acute and convalescent COVID-19 were sourced from the United States, Italy and Spain. The cDNA or gDNA used as material had been derived from T cells, B-cell-depleted T cells, or PBMCs.

Germline V gene data show CDR1 as SGHVS and CDR2 as FQNEAQ. V was trimmed by 1 base and J by 6 bases, leaving 15 bases between them. CDR3 length equals 15 residues. In the study's own analysis: For nucleated cells, counts were estimated from reference gene primer amplification. Using immunoSEQ multiplex PCR, the repertoire was profiled, and TCRdb retains in-frame clones only, with some absent. The D gene and trimming were derived from the DNA, and the V and J assignments and clone size from that table. This sample yields 85,000 to 130,000 clones, of which about four fifths are seen a single time; around 15% belongs to the top ten.

The source of this sequence is a woman between 55 and 75 years old with acute or convalescent COVID-19. The chain links TRBV7-8 to TRBJ1-1; a weak D match, TRBD1 (6 bases). The specimen sequenced was peripheral blood. The CDR3 DNA is TGTGCCAGCAGCTTAGAACAGGGTGAAGATTCTGAAGCTTTCTTT. Its translation is CASSLEQGEDSEAFF.